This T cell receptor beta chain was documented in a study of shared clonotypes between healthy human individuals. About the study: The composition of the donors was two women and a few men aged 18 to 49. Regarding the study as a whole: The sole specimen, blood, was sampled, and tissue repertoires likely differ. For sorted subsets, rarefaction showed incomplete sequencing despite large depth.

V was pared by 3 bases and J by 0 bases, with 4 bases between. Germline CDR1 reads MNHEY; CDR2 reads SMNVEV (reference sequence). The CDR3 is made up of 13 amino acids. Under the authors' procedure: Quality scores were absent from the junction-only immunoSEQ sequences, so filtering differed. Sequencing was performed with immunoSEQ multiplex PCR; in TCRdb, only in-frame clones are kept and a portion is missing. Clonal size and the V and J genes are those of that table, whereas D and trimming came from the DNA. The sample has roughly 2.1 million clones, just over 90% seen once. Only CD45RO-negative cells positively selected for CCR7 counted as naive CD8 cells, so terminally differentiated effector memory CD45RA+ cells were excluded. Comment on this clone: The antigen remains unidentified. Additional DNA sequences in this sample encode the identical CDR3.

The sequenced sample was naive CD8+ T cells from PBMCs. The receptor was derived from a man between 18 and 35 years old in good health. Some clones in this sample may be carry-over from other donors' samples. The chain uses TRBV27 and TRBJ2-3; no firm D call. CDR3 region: CASSLDSTDTQYF. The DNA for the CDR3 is TGTGCCAGCAGTTTGGATAGCACAGATACGCAGTATTTT.